Presented here are 28 T cell receptor beta chains from one specimen sequenced in a study of T cell responses to AZD1222 COVID-19 vaccine. Data came from immunoSEQ multiplex PCR; TCRdb stores just in-frame clones and leaves some out. Here the sample spans more than 80,000 clones, almost 90% being singletons. The sequencing here drew on peripheral blood, taken on day 0 of MenACWY control vaccination. The receptors originated from an adult in good health.

V is TRBV6-4 and J is TRBJ1-1; D is uncertain. Per the germline V gene, CDR1 is MRHNA and CDR2 is SNTAGT. Deletions cut 7 bases from V and 4 bases from J, with 16 bases between. CDR3 size: 14 residues. CDR3 sequence: CASKEVGWGTEAFF. The CDR3 DNA follows: TGTGCCAGCAAAGAGGTGGGGTGGGGCACTGAAGCTTTCTTT.

The chain employs TRBV7-9 and TRBJ2-7; D possibly matches TRBD1 or TRBD2 (6 bases each). The germline gives CDR1 SEHNR, CDR2 FQNEAQ (reference sequence). The CDR3 covers 19 residues. V lost 1 base to trimming and J lost 4 bases, with 26 bases between them. The CDR3 nucleotides read TGTGCCAGCAGCTTAGTTTGGGGGGCGACAGGCCTTCTCGGGTACGAGCAGTACTTC. This encodes CASSLVWGATGLLGYEQYF.

This chain links TRBV29-1 with TRBJ2-6; D not resolved. Trimming removed 4 bases from V and 0 bases from J, with 4 bases in between. This CDR3 contains 13 residues. The germline V gene has CDR1 SQVTM and CDR2 ANQGSEA. The CDR3 loop is CSVASSGANVLTF. The CDR3, as DNA: TGCAGCGTTGCCAGCTCTGGGGCCAACGTCCTGACTTTC.

The rearrangement links TRBV9 to TRBJ1-4; a possible D gene is TRBD1 (5 bases). From germline, CDR1 is SGDLS and CDR2 YYNGEE. There are 16 residues in the CDR3. V was trimmed by 4 bases and J by 8 bases, leaving 21 bases between them. CDR3 loop: CASSSDLRGPGEKLFF. The DNA of the CDR3 is TGTGCCAGCAGCTCCGATTTGAGGGGCCCGGGGGAAAAACTGTTTTTT.

This sequence joins TRBV29-1 and TRBJ2-1; TRBD2 matches at 11 bases. This CDR3 region has 13 residues. V lost 5 bases and J lost 9; bases outside the gene matches: 6. The V gene's germline CDR1 is SQVTM and CDR2 ANQGSEA. This chain's CDR3 is CSVYSGGASEQFF. CDR3 bases: TGCAGCGTTTATAGCGGGGGGGCGAGTGAGCAGTTCTTC.

In DNA form, the CDR3 reads TGTGCCAGCAGCCGAACAGACAGGAACCTCTACGAGCAGTACTTC. It encodes CASSRTDRNLYEQYF. The chain is built from TRBV5-5 and TRBJ2-7, with D possibly TRBD1 on 6 matching bases. Germline values: CDR1 SGHKS, CDR2 YYEKEE (reference sequence). The CDR3 covers 15 residues. V gave up 4 bases and J gave up 3 bases, with 17 bases separating them. The full variable domain, rest sourced from reference TRBV5-5 and TRBJ2-7, is DAGVTQSPTHLIKTRGQQVTLRCSPISGHKSVSWYQQVLGQGPQFIFQYYEKEERGRGNFPDRFSARQFPNYSSELNVNALLLGDSALYLCASSRTDRNLYEQYFGPGTRLTVT.

V is TRBV14 and J is TRBJ1-1; D may be TRBD1 (5 bases). Germline loops: CDR1 SGHDN, CDR2 FVKESK. V gave up 0 bases and J gave up 3 bases, with 11 bases separating them. CDR3 length: 15 residues. CDR3 coding DNA: TGTGCCAGCAGCCAAGATACCCGGGGCCACACTGAAGCTTTCTTT. As protein: CASSQDTRGHTEAFF.

This clone showed up just once. J is TRBJ1-1 and V is TRBV3-1 (or the pseudogene TRBV3-2), with D possibly matching TRBD1 (5 bases). The germline CDR1 and CDR2 sequences are LGHDT and YNNKEL (reference sequence). This CDR3 is built from 13 residues. Trimming removed 2 bases at V and 9 bases at J, with 13 bases between. The CDR3 sequence is CASSQFSGPKAFF. The CDR3 DNA reads as TGTGCCAGCAGCCAATTTTCGGGACCCAAAGCTTTCTTT.

The V call is TRBV7-2, the J call TRBJ1-1; D not resolved. This CDR3 is 14 amino acids long. Trimming took 6 bases from V and 0 from J, leaving 11 bases between them. The germline gives CDR1 SGHTA, CDR2 FQGNSA. The DNA for the CDR3 is TGTGCCAGCAGTTTGGCCGCTTTGAACACTGAAGCTTTCTTT. It encodes CASSLAALNTEAFF. The full variable domain, in which reference TRBV7-2 and TRBJ1-1 provide the parts outside the CDR3, is GAGVSQSPSNKVTEKGKDVELRCDPISGHTALYWYRQSLGQGLEFLIYFQGNSAPDKSGLPSDRFSAERTGGSVSTLTIQRTQQEDSAVYLCASSLAALNTEAFFGQGTRLTVV.

CDR3 nucleotide sequence: TGTGCCAGCGCGACCGAAGAGACCCAGTACTTC. It codes for CASATEETQYF. The chain couples TRBV9 to TRBJ2-5; D remains unclear. The V gene lost 7 bases and the J gene lost 3 bases, with 7 bases spanning the gap. This CDR3 contains 11 residues. From germline, CDR1 is SGDLS and CDR2 YYNGEE.

V gene TRBV2 combines with J gene TRBJ2-3; D possibly matches TRBD1 or TRBD2 (5 bases each). This CDR3 is 12 amino acids long. Trimming removed 6 bases from V and 5 bases from J, with 9 bases in between. CDR1 and CDR2 from the germline V gene are SNHLY and FYNNEI. The CDR3 region is CASSRAGDTQYF. The DNA for the CDR3 is TGTGCCAGCAGCAGGGCGGGAGATACGCAGTATTTT.

The genes are TRBV5-4 and TRBJ2-7; the D gene is possibly TRBD2 (6 bases). Germline V gives CDR1 SGHNT, CDR2 YYREEE (reference sequence). V lost 0 bases and J lost 0, with 10 bases in between. The CDR3 is 15 amino acids. CDR3 bases: TGTGCCAGCAGCTTGGGGGGCGGGGCCTCCTACGAGCAGTACTTC. It is translated as CASSLGGGASYEQYF.

The chain has TRBV29-1 and TRBJ2-4; D remains unclear. Trimming cost V 7 bases and J 6 bases, with 13 bases left between them. This CDR3 has 12 residues. The germline V gene has CDR1 SQVTM and CDR2 ANQGSEA. The DNA for the CDR3 is TGCAGCGCTCCCCTCAAGGGAAACATTCAGTACTTC. Translated: CSAPLKGNIQYF.

In DNA, the CDR3 is TGTGCCAGCAGCGTACAAGGGACAGGCGATGGCTACACCTTC. Protein: CASSVQGTGDGYTF. The chain employs TRBV11-2 and TRBJ1-2, with TRBD1 matching over 8 bases. Germline CDR1 SGHAT, CDR2 FQNNGV. The CDR3 has 14 amino acids. V trimming: 5 bases; J trimming: 6 bases; junction bases outside the gene matches: 8.

The V and J genes are TRBV10-3 and TRBJ2-7; TRBD1 might be the D (5 bases). The CDR3 runs to 16 residues. Germline lookup yields CDR1 ENHRY and CDR2 SYGVKD. Trimming left V 6 bases short and J 0 bases short, with 18 bases between. In nucleotides, the CDR3 is TGTGCCATCAGAGAGGAGACAGTTAGGGGCTCCTACGAGCAGTACTTC. Its translation: CAIREETVRGSYEQYF.

The DNA of the CDR3 is TGTGCCTGGAGTAGGTCATCGGATGAAAAACTGTTTTTT. Its translation: CAWSRSSDEKLFF. V is TRBV30 and J is TRBJ1-4; D is ambiguous. Trimming cost V 2 bases and J 6 bases, with 10 bases left between them. This CDR3 is built from 13 residues. Germline V gene lookup returns CDR1 GTSNPN and CDR2 SVGIG (reference sequence).

The rearrangement links TRBV4-3 to TRBJ1-5; no firm D call. The V end lost 0 bases, the J end lost 7 bases, and 7 bases lay between the germline ends. The CDR3 is 13 residues long. Germline loops: CDR1 LGHNA, CDR2 YSLEER. The DNA of the CDR3 is TGCGCCAGCAGCCAAGAGAAGGGCCAGCCCCAGCATTTT. It specifies CASSQEKGQPQHF.

The chain has TRBV5-6 and TRBJ2-1; 13 bases line up with TRBD2. With V trimmed by 3 bases and J by 9 bases, 9 bases remained unmatched. This CDR3 has 16 amino acids. Looked up from germline, CDR1 is SGHDT and CDR2 is YYEEEE. CDR3 nucleotide sequence: TGTGCCAGCAGCTCAGGACTAGCGGGGGTTTACGGTGAGCAGTTCTTC. Translated: CASSSGLAGVYGEQFF.

CDR3 bases: TGTGCCACCAGTGATTCCCGTTCAGGGGGCTACAATGAGCAGTTCTTC. Protein sequence: CATSDSRSGGYNEQFF. V and J are TRBV24-1 and TRBJ2-1; TRBD1 matches 7 bases. Germline V gives CDR1 KGHDR, CDR2 SFDVKD. V lost 2 bases, J lost 3 bases, and 6 bases stayed unmatched. The CDR3 has 16 amino acids.

The V call is TRBV5-1, the J call TRBJ2-1; 9 nucleotides agree with TRBD2. V was clipped by 2 bases and J by 5 bases; unmatched bases: 5. The CDR3 covers 15 residues. From germline, CDR1 is SGHRS and CDR2 YFSETQ. The CDR3 DNA reads as TGCGCCAGCAGCTTAGTAGCGGGGGCCAACAATGAGCAGTTCTTC. Protein sequence: CASSLVAGANNEQFF.

This clone was observed a handful of times. As DNA, the CDR3 is TGCGCCAGCAGCCAAGATCGCGGCAGCGCGAACACCGGGGAGCTGTTTTTT. Its translation: CASSQDRGSANTGELFF. This chain connects TRBV4-1 to TRBJ2-2; D gene unclear. The CDR3 is 17 amino acids. The V end was cut by 0 bases, the J end by 0 bases, with 11 bases between. Per germline, CDR1 MGHRA and CDR2 YSYEKL.

V and J are TRBV5-1 and TRBJ2-1; unclear D gene. V dropped 4 bases and J dropped 8 bases, with 16 bases sitting between them. Germline V lookup: CDR1 SGHRS, CDR2 YFSETQ. The CDR3 spans 14 residues. CDR3 region: CASSKDGLSDEQFF. The CDR3 coding sequence is TGCGCCAGCAGCAAGGACGGCCTGAGCGATGAGCAGTTCTTC.

The V and J genes are TRBV5-1 and TRBJ2-6; D tentatively fits TRBD1 or TRBD2 (5 bases each). This CDR3 comprises 16 residues. Germline values: CDR1 SGHRS, CDR2 YFSETQ. The ends were cut back, 3 bases at V and 0 bases at J, with 10 bases in the middle. CDR3 sequence: CASSYGTSSGANVLTF. The DNA for the CDR3 is TGCGCCAGCAGCTACGGGACCAGCTCTGGGGCCAACGTCCTGACTTTC.

J is TRBJ2-1 and V is TRBV4-2; TRBD2 aligns across 10 bases. Germline V CDR1 and CDR2: LGHNA, YNFKEQ. There are 17 residues in the CDR3. The ends lost 0 bases at V and 9 bases at J; junction bases unmatched: 11. CDR3 sequence reads: CASSQDQGLAPYGEQFF. As DNA, the CDR3 is TGTGCCAGCAGCCAAGATCAGGGACTAGCGCCCTACGGTGAGCAGTTCTTC.

J is TRBJ1-1 and V is TRBV19; unclear D gene. The germline gives CDR1 LNHDA, CDR2 SQIVND (reference sequence). CDR3 length equals 13 residues. Trimming removed 6 bases from V and 6 bases from J, with 14 bases in between. As DNA, the CDR3 is TGTGCCAGTAGGCACCCGGGCACGGCTGAAGCTTTCTTT. It encodes CASRHPGTAEAFF.

J is TRBJ1-5 and V is TRBV30; the D is unclear. Germline V gives CDR1 GTSNPN, CDR2 SVGIG (reference sequence). V lost 4 bases, J lost 6 bases, and 16 bases lay in between. CDR3 length: 14 residues. The CDR3 DNA is TGTGCCTGGAATGGCCAGGCTTCGGGTCAGCCCCAGCATTTT. Protein sequence: CAWNGQASGQPQHF.

The J gene is TRBJ2-2, the V gene TRBV18; 7 positions match TRBD1. Germline assignment: CDR1 KGHSH and CDR2 LQKENI. V lost 6 bases to trimming and J lost 3 bases; unmatched junction nucleotides: 7. This CDR3 region has 15 residues. The CDR3 coding sequence is TGTGCCAGCTCCCAGAGACAGGGACACACCGGGGAGCTGTTTTTT. Its translation is CASSQRQGHTGELFF.

The chain joins TRBV11-3 to TRBJ1-1; TRBD1 might be the D (6 bases). Germline CDR1 and CDR2: SGHNT and YENEEA. Trimming pared 1 base from V and 4 bases from J, leaving 7 bases between. The CDR3 extends over 13 amino acids. The DNA for the CDR3 is TGTGCCAGCAGCTTAGGGGGGGCCACTGAAGCTTTCTTT. Translating it yields CASSLGGATEAFF. The full variable domain, rest sourced from reference TRBV11-3 and TRBJ1-1, is EAGVVQSPRYKIIEKKQPVAFWCNPISGHNTLYWYLQNLGQGPELLIRYENEEAVDDSQLPKDRFSAERLKGVDSTLKIQPAELGDSAVYLCASSLGGATEAFFGQGTRLTVV.